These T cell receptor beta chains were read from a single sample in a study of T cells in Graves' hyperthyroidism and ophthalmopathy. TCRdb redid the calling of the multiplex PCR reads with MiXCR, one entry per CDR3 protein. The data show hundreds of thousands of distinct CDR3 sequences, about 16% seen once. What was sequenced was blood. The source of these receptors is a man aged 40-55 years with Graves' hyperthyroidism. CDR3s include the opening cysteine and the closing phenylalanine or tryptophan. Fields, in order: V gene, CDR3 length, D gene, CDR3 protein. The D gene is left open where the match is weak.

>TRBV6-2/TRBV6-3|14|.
CASRQLDYKAEAFF
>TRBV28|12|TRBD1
CASGRGGIEAFF
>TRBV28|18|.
CASSSLLPGAGSNQPQHF
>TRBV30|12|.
CAWSPQLSEAFF
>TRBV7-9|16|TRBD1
CASSSSGTGATGELFF
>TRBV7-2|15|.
CASSLLGGMAYEQYF
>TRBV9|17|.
CASGVVAGHVGATEAFF
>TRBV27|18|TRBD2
CASSSRTSGAFSSYEQYF
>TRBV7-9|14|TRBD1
CASSGTGFAYGYTF
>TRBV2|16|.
CASSESGGPRGDTQYF
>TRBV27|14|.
CASSLSRGPHGYTF
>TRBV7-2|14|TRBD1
CASSPDRSAYGYTF
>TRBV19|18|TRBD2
CASSIDRASGGFYNEQFF
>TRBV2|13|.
CASSEALDQPQHF
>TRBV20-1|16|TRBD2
CSARREETSGANVLTF
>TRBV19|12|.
CASSVWGETQYF
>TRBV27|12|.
CASSLIGREQFF
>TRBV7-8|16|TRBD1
CASSLGQGYSNQPQHF
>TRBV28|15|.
CASSFSKGQRSEAFF
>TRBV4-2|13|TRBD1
CASSQGDRSEQYF
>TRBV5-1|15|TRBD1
CASSLEVTGGYGQYF
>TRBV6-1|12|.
CATTFGSQPQHF
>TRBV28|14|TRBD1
CASSPLDRDNEQFF
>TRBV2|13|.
CASSARESYGYTF
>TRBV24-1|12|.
CATAEGAIRQYF
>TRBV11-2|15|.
CASSPTGRIPYEQYF
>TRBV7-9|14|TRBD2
CASSSSGRPYEQYF
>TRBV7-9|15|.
CASSTVDGRANVLTF
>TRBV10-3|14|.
CAISDRTSQETQYF
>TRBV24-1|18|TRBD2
CATSDLPGTSGSYNEQFF
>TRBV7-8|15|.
CASSLDQGVNYGYTF
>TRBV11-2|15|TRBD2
CASTRSGLAGYEQYF